This T cell receptor beta chain was obtained from a study of memory CD4+ T cells and cytomegalovirus serostatus. As for the study in general: Healthy Belgian adult donors included roughly ten CMV-positive and 24 CMV-negative people.

Single viable CD3+CD4+CD8-CD45RO+ cells were sorted as the memory CD4+ T cells. The authors' processing: Out-of-frame sequences were removed, leaving 2 million to 2.5 million distinct TCRbeta sequences. Repertoires were generated with immunoSEQ multiplex PCR, while TCRdb's copy carries only in-frame clones and drops some. The DNA gave D and trimming, while V, J and clone size come from that table. The sample consists of about 50,000 clones, over 75% of them appearing once. Findings of the study overall: Suggested: most of the CMV-linked TCR signature lies in CD4+ memory cells.

CDR3 length: 15 amino acids. V lost 6 bases to trimming and J lost 2 bases, with 16 bases between them. Germline CDR1 reads KGHSH; CDR2 reads LQKENI. In the case of this clone: The antigen is unknown.

V and J are TRBV18 and TRBJ1-1; weak D call: TRBD1 (6 bases). The sequence came from an adult in good health and CMV-seronegative. The sequenced sample was memory CD4+ T cells from blood. In nucleotides, the CDR3 is TGTGCCAGCTCCCTTTCGGACAGCCCAAACACTGAAGCTTTCTTT. Translated: CASSLSDSPNTEAFF.